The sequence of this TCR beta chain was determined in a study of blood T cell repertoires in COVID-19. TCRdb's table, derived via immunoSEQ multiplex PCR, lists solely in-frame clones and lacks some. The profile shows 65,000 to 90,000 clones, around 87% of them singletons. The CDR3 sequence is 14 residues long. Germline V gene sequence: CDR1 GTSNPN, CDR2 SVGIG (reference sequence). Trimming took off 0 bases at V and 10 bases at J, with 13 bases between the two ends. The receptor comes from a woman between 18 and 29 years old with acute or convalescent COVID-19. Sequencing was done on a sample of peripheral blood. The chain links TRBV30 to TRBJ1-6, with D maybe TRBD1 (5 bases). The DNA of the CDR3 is TGTGCCTGGAGTGTGACAGTCAGCCGATCACCCCTCCACTTT. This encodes CAWSVTVSRSPLHF.